This TCR beta chain stems from a study of T cells of healthy individuals. CDR3 length: 14 amino acids. With 2 bases removed from V and 0 bases from J, the gap between germline ends came to 5 bases. Per germline, CDR1 SGHDN and CDR2 FVKESK. TCRdb passed the 5' RACE reads through MiXCR, listing each CDR3 protein once. The sample has about 41,000 distinct CDR3 sequences, approximately 4.9% seen once; the top ten hold about 10%. The source of this sequence is a human donor in good health. This chain joins TRBV14 and TRBJ1-5, with D unclear. CDR3 protein: CASSQLGSNQPQHF. The DNA for the CDR3 is TGTGCCAGCAGCCAACTCGGTAGCAATCAGCCCCAGCATTTT.